This T cell receptor (beta chain) was sequenced in a study of CD8 T cells in Susac syndrome. The authors reverse transcribed roughly 0.5 to 1 ug RNA with random hexamers. A multiplex approach, immunoSEQ multiplex PCR, amplified TCR beta CDR3 across 54 Vbeta and 13 Jbeta. Via MiXCR, TCRdb re-called the immunoSEQ multiplex PCR reads, giving one row per CDR3 protein. The data hold over 95,000 distinct CDR3 sequences, with around 90% observed a single time. General observations from the study: The study's TCR sequencing and HLA analysis drew on a certain number of individuals. That number was acknowledged as relatively small.

Of note for this clonotype: Its antigen is unidentified.

There are 14 residues in the CDR3. Trimming stripped 4 bases from V and 3 bases from J, with 11 bases between. In blood CD8+ and CD4+ T cells, TCR beta underwent sequencing. TEMRA cells were enriched by FACS, while CD8+ and CD4+ T cells were obtained through a negative isolation that was performed magnetically. The chain links TRBV12-3 or TRBV12-4 to TRBJ2-3, with D perhaps matching TRBD2 (5 bases). This clonotype was obtained from a human donor in good health. Sequencing was performed on CD8+ T cells from PBMCs. CDR3 amino acids: CASSSLGGTDTQYF. The CDR3 DNA reads TGTGCCAGCAGTTCCCTCGGCGGGACAGATACGCAGTATTTT.